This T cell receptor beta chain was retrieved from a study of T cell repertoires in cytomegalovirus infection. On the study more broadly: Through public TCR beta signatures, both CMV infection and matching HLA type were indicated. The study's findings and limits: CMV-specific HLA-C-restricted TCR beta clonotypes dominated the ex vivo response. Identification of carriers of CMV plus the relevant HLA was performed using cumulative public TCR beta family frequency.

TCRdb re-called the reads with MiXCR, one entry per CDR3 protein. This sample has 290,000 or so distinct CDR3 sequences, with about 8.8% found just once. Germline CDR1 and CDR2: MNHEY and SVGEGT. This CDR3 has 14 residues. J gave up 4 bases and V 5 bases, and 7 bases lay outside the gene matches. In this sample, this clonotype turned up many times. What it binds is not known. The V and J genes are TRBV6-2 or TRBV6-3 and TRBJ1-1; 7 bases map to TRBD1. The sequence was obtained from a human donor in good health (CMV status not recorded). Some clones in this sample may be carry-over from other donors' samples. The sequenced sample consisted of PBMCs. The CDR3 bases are TGTGCCAGCAGTACCCCGACAGGGAGCACTGAAGCTTTCTTT. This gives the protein CASSTPTGSTEAFF.